This TCR beta chain is drawn from a study of OX40 agonist ivuxolimab in advanced cancers. For the study at large: Patients treated during dose escalation were battling hepatocellular carcinoma, melanoma, renal cell or head and neck cancer.

The CDR3 extends over 16 amino acids. V lost 5 bases to trimming and J lost 0 bases; unmatched junction nucleotides: 7. The germline CDR1 and CDR2 sequences are MDHEN and SYDVKM. This clone has a single count. Measured with immunoSEQ multiplex PCR; TCRdb has only the in-frame clones, and not every one. The sample consists of 35,000 to 55,000 clones, 90% of them appearing once. Source: CD4+ or CD8+ T cells sorted from blood, taken in a trial of the OX40 agonist ivuxolimab. The clonotype comes from an adult with an advanced solid tumor such as melanoma, head and neck, liver or kidney cancer. The gene calls are TRBV28 and TRBJ2-3; TRBD1 matches 8 bases. The CDR3 DNA reads as TGTGCCAGCAGTCCGGCCCGGGACAGGAGCACAGATACGCAGTATTTT. Protein: CASSPARDRSTDTQYF.